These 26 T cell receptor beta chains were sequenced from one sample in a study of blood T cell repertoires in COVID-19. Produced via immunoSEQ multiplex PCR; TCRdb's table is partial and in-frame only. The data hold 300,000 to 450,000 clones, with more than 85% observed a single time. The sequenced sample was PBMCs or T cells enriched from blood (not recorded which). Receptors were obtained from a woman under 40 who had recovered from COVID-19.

This CDR3 reads CASSRDFGLGDFTGELFF. The CDR3 DNA sequence: TGTGCCAGCAGCCGCGATTTTGGTCTAGGGGACTTCACCGGGGAGCTGTTTTTT. The chain is built from TRBV7-2 and TRBJ2-2, with a weak D call TRBD2 (6 bases). The CDR3 spans 18 residues. V was pared by 5 bases and J by 4 bases, with 23 bases between. Germline assignment: CDR1 SGHTA and CDR2 FQGNSA.

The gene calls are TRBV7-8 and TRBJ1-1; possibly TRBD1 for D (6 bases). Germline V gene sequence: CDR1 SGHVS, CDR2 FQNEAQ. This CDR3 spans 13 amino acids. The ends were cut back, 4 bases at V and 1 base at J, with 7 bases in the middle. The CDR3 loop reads CASSSGQNTEAFF. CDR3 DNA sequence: TGTGCCAGCAGCTCGGGACAGAACACTGAAGCTTTCTTT.

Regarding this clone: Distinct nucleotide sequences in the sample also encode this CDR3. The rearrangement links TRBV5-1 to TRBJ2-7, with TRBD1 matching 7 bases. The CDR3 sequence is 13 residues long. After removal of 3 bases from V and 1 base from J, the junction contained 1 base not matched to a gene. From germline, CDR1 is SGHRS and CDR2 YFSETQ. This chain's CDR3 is CASSSGQSYEQYF. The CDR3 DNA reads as TGCGCCAGCAGCTCGGGACAGTCCTACGAGCAGTACTTC.

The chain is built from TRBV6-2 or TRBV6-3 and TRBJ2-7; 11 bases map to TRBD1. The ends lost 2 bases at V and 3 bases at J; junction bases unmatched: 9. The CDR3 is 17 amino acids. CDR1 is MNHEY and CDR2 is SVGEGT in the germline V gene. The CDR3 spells CASSYGGGTGGVYEQYF. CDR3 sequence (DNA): TGTGCCAGCAGTTACGGAGGGGGGACAGGGGGAGTCTACGAGCAGTACTTC.

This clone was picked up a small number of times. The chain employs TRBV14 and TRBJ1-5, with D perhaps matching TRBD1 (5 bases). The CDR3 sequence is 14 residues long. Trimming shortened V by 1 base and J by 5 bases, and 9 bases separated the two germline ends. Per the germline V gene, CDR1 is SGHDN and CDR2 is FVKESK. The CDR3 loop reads CASSQVGADQPQHF. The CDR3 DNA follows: TGTGCCAGCAGCCAAGTAGGGGCCGATCAGCCCCAGCATTTT.

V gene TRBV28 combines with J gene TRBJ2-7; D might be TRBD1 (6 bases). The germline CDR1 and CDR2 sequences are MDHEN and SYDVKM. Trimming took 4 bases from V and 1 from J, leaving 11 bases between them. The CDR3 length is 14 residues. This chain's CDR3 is CASSSGTPSYEQYF. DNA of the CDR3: TGTGCCAGCAGTTCGGGGACACCTTCCTACGAGCAGTACTTC.

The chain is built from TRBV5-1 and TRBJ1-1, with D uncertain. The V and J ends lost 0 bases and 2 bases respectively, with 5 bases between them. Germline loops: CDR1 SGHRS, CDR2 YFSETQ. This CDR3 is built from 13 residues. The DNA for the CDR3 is TGCGCCAGCAGCTTGGACAGTAACACTGAAGCTTTCTTT. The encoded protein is CASSLDSNTEAFF.

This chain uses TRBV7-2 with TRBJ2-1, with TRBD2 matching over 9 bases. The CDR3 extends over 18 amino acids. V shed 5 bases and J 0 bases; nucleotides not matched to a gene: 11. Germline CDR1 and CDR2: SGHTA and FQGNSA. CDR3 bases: TGTGCCAGCAGCCCACCCCGAGGTAGCGGGGGCTCCTACAATGAGCAGTTCTTC. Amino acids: CASSPPRGSGGSYNEQFF.

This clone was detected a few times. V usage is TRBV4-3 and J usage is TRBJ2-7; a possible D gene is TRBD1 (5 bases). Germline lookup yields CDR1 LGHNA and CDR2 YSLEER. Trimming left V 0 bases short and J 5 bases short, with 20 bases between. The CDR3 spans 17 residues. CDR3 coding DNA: TGCGCCAGCAGCCAAGATAGGGGCTTCAGGGTTGGGAACGAGCAGTACTTC. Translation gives CASSQDRGFRVGNEQYF.

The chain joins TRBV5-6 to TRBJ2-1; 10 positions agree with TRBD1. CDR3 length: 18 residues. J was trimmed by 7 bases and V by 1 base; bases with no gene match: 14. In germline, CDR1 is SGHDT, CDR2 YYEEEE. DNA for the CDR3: TGTGCCAGCAGCTTGAAGGTTCGCTCAGGACAGGGGGGGAATGAGCAGTTCTTC. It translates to CASSLKVRSGQGGNEQFF.

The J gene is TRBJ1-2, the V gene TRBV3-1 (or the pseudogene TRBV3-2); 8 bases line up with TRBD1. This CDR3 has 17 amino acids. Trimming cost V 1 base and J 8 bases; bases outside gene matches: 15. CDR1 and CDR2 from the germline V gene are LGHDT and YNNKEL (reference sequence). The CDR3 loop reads CASSQVSQVQGAGGYTF. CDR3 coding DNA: TGTGCCAGCAGCCAAGTGTCCCAAGTCCAGGGGGCCGGCGGCTACACCTTC.

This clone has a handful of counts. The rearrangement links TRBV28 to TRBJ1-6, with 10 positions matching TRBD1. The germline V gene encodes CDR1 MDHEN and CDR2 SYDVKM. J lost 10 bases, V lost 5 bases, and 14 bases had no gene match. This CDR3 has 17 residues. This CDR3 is CASSLALPGQGLSPLHF. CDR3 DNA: TGTGCCAGCAGTCTCGCTCTTCCGGGACAGGGGCTCTCACCCCTCCACTTT.

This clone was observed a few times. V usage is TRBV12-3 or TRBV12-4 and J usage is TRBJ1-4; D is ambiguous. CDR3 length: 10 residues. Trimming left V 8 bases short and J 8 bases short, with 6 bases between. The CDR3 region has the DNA TGTGCCAGCTCCGGGGAAAAACTGTTTTTT. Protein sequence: CASSGEKLFF.

In nucleotides, the CDR3 is TGTGCCAGCAGTGGACTAGCGGGGGGCTACAATGAGCAGTTCTTC. Translating gives CASSGLAGGYNEQFF. The J gene is TRBJ2-1, the V gene TRBV27; TRBD2 matches 14 bases. The CDR3 is made up of 15 amino acids. Losses at the gene ends were 5 bases for V and 3 bases for J; bases not matched to a gene: 0. The germline V gene encodes CDR1 MNHEY and CDR2 SMNVEV (reference sequence).

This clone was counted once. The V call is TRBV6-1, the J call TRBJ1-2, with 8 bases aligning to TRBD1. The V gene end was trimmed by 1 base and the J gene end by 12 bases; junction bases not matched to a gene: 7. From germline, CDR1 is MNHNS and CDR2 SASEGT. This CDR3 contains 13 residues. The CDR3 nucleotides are TGTGCCAGCAGTGAAGGACAGGGGCCCCCCCACACCTTC. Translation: CASSEGQGPPHTF.

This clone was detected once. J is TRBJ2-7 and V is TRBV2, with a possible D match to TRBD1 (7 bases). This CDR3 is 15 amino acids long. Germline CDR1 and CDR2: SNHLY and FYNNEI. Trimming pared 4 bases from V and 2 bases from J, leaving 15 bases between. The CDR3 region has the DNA TGTGCCAGCAGTGTGGGGGGACAGAGGGCCTACGAGCAGTACTTC. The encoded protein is CASSVGGQRAYEQYF.

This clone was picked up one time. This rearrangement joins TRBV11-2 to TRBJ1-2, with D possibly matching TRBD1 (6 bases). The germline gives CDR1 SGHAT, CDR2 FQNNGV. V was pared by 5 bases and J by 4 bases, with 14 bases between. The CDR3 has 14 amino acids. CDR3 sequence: CASSPRTEIYGYTF. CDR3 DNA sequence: TGTGCCAGCAGCCCCCGGACAGAAATCTATGGCTACACCTTC.

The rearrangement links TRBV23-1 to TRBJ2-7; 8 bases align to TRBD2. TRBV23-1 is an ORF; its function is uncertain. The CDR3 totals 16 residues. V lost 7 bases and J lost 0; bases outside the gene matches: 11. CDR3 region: CASTPGGTAISYEQYF. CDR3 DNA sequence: TGCGCCAGCACCCCGGGGGGGACGGCGATCTCCTACGAGCAGTACTTC.

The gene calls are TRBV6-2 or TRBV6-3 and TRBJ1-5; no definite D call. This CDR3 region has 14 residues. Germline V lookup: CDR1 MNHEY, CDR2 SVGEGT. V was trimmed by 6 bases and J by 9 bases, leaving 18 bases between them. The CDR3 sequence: CASSLRDPGRPQHF. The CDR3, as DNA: TGTGCCAGCAGCCTCCGGGATCCGGGGAGGCCCCAGCATTTT.

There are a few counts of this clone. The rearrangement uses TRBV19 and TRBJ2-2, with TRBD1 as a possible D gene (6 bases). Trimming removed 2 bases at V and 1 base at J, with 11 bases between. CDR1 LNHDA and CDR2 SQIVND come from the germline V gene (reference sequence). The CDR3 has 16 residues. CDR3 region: CASSIRQGMNTGELFF. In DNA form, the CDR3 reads TGTGCCAGTAGTATAAGGCAGGGGATGAACACCGGGGAGCTGTTTTTT.

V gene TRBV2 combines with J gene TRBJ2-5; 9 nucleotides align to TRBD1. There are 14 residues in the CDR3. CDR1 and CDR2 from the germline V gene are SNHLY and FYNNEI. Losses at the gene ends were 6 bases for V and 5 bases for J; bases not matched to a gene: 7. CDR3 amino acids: CASRVTGGGETQYF. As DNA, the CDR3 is TGTGCCAGCAGAGTTACAGGGGGCGGTGAGACCCAGTACTTC.

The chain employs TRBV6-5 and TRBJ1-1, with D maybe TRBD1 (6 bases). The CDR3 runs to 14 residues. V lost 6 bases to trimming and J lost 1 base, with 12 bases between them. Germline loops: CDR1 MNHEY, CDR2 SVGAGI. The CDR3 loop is CASSIKTGNTEAFF. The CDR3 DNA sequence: TGTGCCAGCAGCATAAAGACAGGGAACACTGAAGCTTTCTTT.

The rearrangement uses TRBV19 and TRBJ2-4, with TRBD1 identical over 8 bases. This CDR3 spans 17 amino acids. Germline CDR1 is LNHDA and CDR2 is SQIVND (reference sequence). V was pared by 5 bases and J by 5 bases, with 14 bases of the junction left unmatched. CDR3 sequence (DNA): TGTGCCAGTAGTTTCCTCCGGACAGGGCCTATTGAAAACATTCAGTACTTC. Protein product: CASSFLRTGPIENIQYF.

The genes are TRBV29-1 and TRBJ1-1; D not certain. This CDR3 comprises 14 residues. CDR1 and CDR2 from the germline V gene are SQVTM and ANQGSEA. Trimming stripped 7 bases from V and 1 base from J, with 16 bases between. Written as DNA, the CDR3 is TGCAGCGCTAGGAGGGATTATGAGAACACTGAAGCTTTCTTT. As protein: CSARRDYENTEAFF.

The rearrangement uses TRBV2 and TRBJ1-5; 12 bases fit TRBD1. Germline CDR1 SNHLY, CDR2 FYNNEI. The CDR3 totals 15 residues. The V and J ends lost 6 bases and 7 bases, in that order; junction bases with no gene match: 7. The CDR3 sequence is CASSAGTGGGQPQHF. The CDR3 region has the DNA TGTGCCAGCAGCGCCGGGACAGGGGGCGGCCAGCCCCAGCATTTT.

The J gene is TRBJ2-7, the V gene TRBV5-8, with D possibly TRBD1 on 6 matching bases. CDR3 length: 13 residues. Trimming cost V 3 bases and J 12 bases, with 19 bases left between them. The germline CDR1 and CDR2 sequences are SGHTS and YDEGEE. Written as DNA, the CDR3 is TGTGCCAGCAGCTCGGACAGCTTGAGGGAGTGGTACTTC. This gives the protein CASSSDSLREWYF. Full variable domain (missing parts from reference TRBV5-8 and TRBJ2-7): EAGVTQSPTHLIKTRGQQATLRCSPISGHTSVYWYQQALGLGLQFLLWYDEGEERNRGNFPPRFSGRQFPNYSSELNVNALELEDSALYLCASSSDSLREWYFGPGTRLTVT.